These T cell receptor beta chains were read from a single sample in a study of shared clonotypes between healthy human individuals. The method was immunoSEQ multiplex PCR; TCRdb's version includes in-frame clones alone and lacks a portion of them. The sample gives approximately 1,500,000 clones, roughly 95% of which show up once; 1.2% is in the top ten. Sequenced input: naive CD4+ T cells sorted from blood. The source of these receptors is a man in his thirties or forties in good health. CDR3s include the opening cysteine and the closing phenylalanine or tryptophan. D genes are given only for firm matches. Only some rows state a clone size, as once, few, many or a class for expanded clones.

DNA: TGTGCCAGCAACCTGGACCGGAGATCAGATACGCAGTATTTT
CDR3: CASNLDRRSDTQYF
size: .
J: TRBJ2-3
V: TRBV2
D: .

DNA: TGTGCCAGCAGTGTAGGGACAGGGAATCAGCCCCAGCATTTT
CDR3: CASSVGTGNQPQHF
size: .
J: TRBJ1-5
V: TRBV25-1
D: TRBD1

DNA: TGTGCCAGCAGCAAATCCAGGGTCTCCTACAATGAGCAGTTCTTC
CDR3: CASSKSRVSYNEQFF
size: .
J: TRBJ2-1
V: TRBV6-1
D: .

DNA: TGTGCCAGCAGCACTCGGACTAGCGGGACCTACAATGAGCAGTTCTTC
CDR3: CASSTRTSGTYNEQFF
size: .
J: TRBJ2-1
V: TRBV5-4
D: TRBD2

DNA: TGTGCCAGCAGCGCCGGGCTCAGCTCCTACAATGAGCAGTTCTTC
CDR3: CASSAGLSSYNEQFF
size: .
J: TRBJ2-1
V: TRBV9
D: .

DNA: TGTGCCAGCAGCGTAGAACCTCGGCACCAAGCTAACTATGGCTACACCTTC
CDR3: CASSVEPRHQANYGYTF
size: .
J: TRBJ1-2
V: TRBV9
D: .

DNA: TGTGCCAGCATAGGGACTAGTTCGTACGAGCAGTACTTC
CDR3: CASIGTSSYEQYF
size: .
J: TRBJ2-7
V: TRBV2
D: TRBD2

DNA: TGTGCCAGCAGGGGGGACAGGTACCAAGAGACCCAGTACTTC
CDR3: CASRGDRYQETQYF
size: .
J: TRBJ2-5
V: TRBV2
D: TRBD1

DNA: TGTGCCAGCAGTTCAGGGATACGAGGAACCGGGGAGCTGTTTTTT
CDR3: CASSSGIRGTGELFF
size: .
J: TRBJ2-2
V: TRBV28
D: .

DNA: TGTGCCAGCAGAACCGGGACACCCTACAATGAGCAGTTCTTC
CDR3: CASRTGTPYNEQFF
size: .
J: TRBJ2-1
V: TRBV28
D: .

DNA: TGTGCCAGCAGCGTAGCACTAGCGGCTCCCTACGAGCAGTACTTC
CDR3: CASSVALAAPYEQYF
size: .
J: TRBJ2-7
V: TRBV9
D: TRBD2

DNA: TGTGCCAGCAGCGTAGCTCAGGGGGAGACCCAGTACTTC
CDR3: CASSVAQGETQYF
size: .
J: TRBJ2-5
V: TRBV9
D: .

DNA: TGTGCCAGCTCACGATTTAAAACCGGGACAGGGGAGGACGAGCAGTACTTC
CDR3: CASSRFKTGTGEDEQYF
size: .
J: TRBJ2-7
V: TRBV18
D: TRBD1

DNA: TGTGCCAGCAGTTACAGTGGTAAGGTCGACGAGCAGTACTTC
CDR3: CASSYSGKVDEQYF
size: once
J: TRBJ2-7
V: TRBV6-6
D: .

DNA: TGTGCCAGCAGTTTCCCGTCCGAGTCCTACGAGCAGTACTTC
CDR3: CASSFPSESYEQYF
size: once
J: TRBJ2-7
V: TRBV27
D: .

DNA: TGTGCCAGCAGTTCAGGACAGGGCCACCCCGGGGAGCTGTTTTTT
CDR3: CASSSGQGHPGELFF
size: once
J: TRBJ2-2
V: TRBV28
D: TRBD1

DNA: TGTGCCAGCAGTTACATAGCCACGAGAAATGAGCAGTACTTC
CDR3: CASSYIATRNEQYF
size: .
J: TRBJ2-7
V: TRBV6-5
D: .

DNA: TGTGCCAGCAGCCTTGGACTAGCCTCCTACAATGAGCAGTTCTTC
CDR3: CASSLGLASYNEQFF
size: .
J: TRBJ2-1
V: TRBV7-9
D: TRBD2

DNA: TGTGCCAGCAGCCACCCCGGGACAGATGGCTACACCTTC
CDR3: CASSHPGTDGYTF
size: .
J: TRBJ1-2
V: TRBV14
D: TRBD1

DNA: TGTGCCTGGAGTCCCGGGACTCGACAAGAGACCCAGTACTTC
CDR3: CAWSPGTRQETQYF
size: .
J: TRBJ2-5
V: TRBV30
D: .

DNA: TGCGCCAGCAGCCAAGGTCGTTTGGCCCAGGGAAGAGATACGCAGTATTTT
CDR3: CASSQGRLAQGRDTQYF
size: .
J: TRBJ2-3
V: TRBV4-3
D: .

DNA: TGTGCCAGCTCACCAAACACGGGACGGATTAATGAAAAACTGTTTTTT
CDR3: CASSPNTGRINEKLFF
size: .
J: TRBJ1-4
V: TRBV18
D: .

DNA: TGTGCCAGCAGTTTATCGTGGGGGTTGAGCTCCTACGAGCAGTACTTC
CDR3: CASSLSWGLSSYEQYF
size: .
J: TRBJ2-7
V: TRBV27
D: .

DNA: TGTGCTAGTGGGCCGACCTCTAAGAATGAGCAGTTCTTC
CDR3: CASGPTSKNEQFF
size: .
J: TRBJ2-1
V: TRBV12-5
D: .

DNA: TGTGCCAGCAGCTTACGGGCCCACTCTGGAAACACCATATATTTT
CDR3: CASSLRAHSGNTIYF
size: .
J: TRBJ1-3
V: TRBV11-2
D: .

DNA: TGCGCCAGCAGTGCACTATCCGACAAGACCCAGTACTTC
CDR3: CASSALSDKTQYF
size: .
J: TRBJ2-5
V: TRBV10-1
D: .

DNA: TGTGCCAGTAGCCACAGGGTAATGGACGGGGAGCTGTTTTTT
CDR3: CASSHRVMDGELFF
size: .
J: TRBJ2-2
V: TRBV19
D: .

DNA: TGTGCCAGCAGTGAGCAGGGGATGGGGATCGATGAGCAGTTCTTC
CDR3: CASSEQGMGIDEQFF
size: .
J: TRBJ2-1
V: TRBV6-1
D: .

DNA: TGTGCCAGCAGTGTTGGGGGGGCATACTACGAGCAGTACTTC
CDR3: CASSVGGAYYEQYF
size: .
J: TRBJ2-7
V: TRBV6-1
D: .

DNA: TGTGCCAGCAGCCCCTACAGGGGGCAGTACGAGCAGTACTTC
CDR3: CASSPYRGQYEQYF
size: few
J: TRBJ2-7
V: TRBV11-2
D: TRBD1

DNA: TGCGCCAGCAGCTACGGACCTCCTAGCGGGAACAATGAGCAGTTCTTC
CDR3: CASSYGPPSGNNEQFF
size: .
J: TRBJ2-1
V: TRBV4-1
D: TRBD2

DNA: TGTGCCAGCTCATCCCAGGGCCTCGAGCAGTACTTC
CDR3: CASSSQGLEQYF
size: few
J: TRBJ2-7
V: TRBV18
D: .

DNA: TGTGCCAGCAGCGGGGCCTTCCGTCGGTTCTTC
CDR3: CASSGAFRRFF
size: .
J: TRBJ2-1
V: TRBV25-1
D: .

DNA: TGTGCCAGTAGTCGTCACACGGGATACGAGCAGTACTTC
CDR3: CASSRHTGYEQYF
size: .
J: TRBJ2-7
V: TRBV19
D: .

DNA: TGCGCCAGCAGAGAGGGACTAGCGGGAGCAAACTCCTACGAGCAGTACTTC
CDR3: CASREGLAGANSYEQYF
size: .
J: TRBJ2-7
V: TRBV5-1
D: TRBD2

DNA: TGTGCCAGCAGCTCACAGGGGGCTCTCTCTGGAAACACCATATATTTT
CDR3: CASSSQGALSGNTIYF
size: .
J: TRBJ1-3
V: TRBV7-2
D: TRBD1

DNA: TGTGCCAGCAGTTACCGCCGGGGCCTCCTTGGCTACACCTTC
CDR3: CASSYRRGLLGYTF
size: once
J: TRBJ1-2
V: TRBV6-5
D: .

DNA: TGTGCCAGCAGCGTAGGACGAGACAGGGCGAGAGAGACCCAGTACTTC
CDR3: CASSVGRDRARETQYF
size: once
J: TRBJ2-5
V: TRBV9
D: TRBD1

DNA: TGCAGCGTTGAAGAGACAGTTAATGAAAAACTGTTTTTT
CDR3: CSVEETVNEKLFF
size: .
J: TRBJ1-4
V: TRBV29-1
D: .

DNA: TGTGCCAGCAGCTCCCTGGTGACAGAGACCACTGAAGCTTTCTTT
CDR3: CASSSLVTETTEAFF
size: .
J: TRBJ1-1
V: TRBV11-2
D: .

DNA: TGTGCCAGCTCACCCCCTCTGGTCGGGAATGAGCAGTTCTTC
CDR3: CASSPPLVGNEQFF
size: .
J: TRBJ2-1
V: TRBV18
D: .

DNA: TGCGCCAGCAGCGGGACTAGCGGGAGAGTGTACGAGCAGTACTTC
CDR3: CASSGTSGRVYEQYF
size: .
J: TRBJ2-7
V: TRBV5-1
D: TRBD2

DNA: TGTGCCAGCAGCCTCCCCTGGGACAGGGGGCGTTTCGACGAGCAGTACTTC
CDR3: CASSLPWDRGRFDEQYF
size: .
J: TRBJ2-7
V: TRBV21-1
D: .

DNA: TGCGCCAGCAGCTCCGGAACCGCAGAAGGAGAAAAACTGTTTTTT
CDR3: CASSSGTAEGEKLFF
size: once
J: TRBJ1-4
V: TRBV5-1
D: .

DNA: TGCAGCGCAGCACAGGGTTGGAATGGCTACACCTTC
CDR3: CSAAQGWNGYTF
size: .
J: TRBJ1-2
V: TRBV29-1
D: .

DNA: TGTGCCAGCAGGATCCGGGACTACGAGCAGTACTTC
CDR3: CASRIRDYEQYF
size: .
J: TRBJ2-7
V: TRBV2
D: .

DNA: TGTGCCAGCGAACCAAGGACAGGGGGCAAAAAACTGTTTTTT
CDR3: CASEPRTGGKKLFF
size: .
J: TRBJ1-4
V: TRBV6-1
D: TRBD1

DNA: TGCGCCAGCAGCTCACAGGGGAAGCAAGAGACCCAGTACTTC
CDR3: CASSSQGKQETQYF
size: .
J: TRBJ2-5
V: TRBV5-1
D: TRBD1